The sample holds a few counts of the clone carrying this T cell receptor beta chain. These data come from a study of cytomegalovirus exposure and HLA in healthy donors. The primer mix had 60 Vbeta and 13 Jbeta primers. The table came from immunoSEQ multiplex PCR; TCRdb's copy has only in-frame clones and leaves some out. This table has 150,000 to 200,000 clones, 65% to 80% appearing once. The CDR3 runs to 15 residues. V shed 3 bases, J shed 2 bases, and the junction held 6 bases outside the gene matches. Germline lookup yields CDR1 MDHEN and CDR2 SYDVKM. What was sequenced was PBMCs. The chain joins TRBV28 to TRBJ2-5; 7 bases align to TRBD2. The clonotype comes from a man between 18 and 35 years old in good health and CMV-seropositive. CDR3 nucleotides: TGTGCCAGCAGTTTCATTAGCGGGCTACAAGAGACCCAGTACTTC. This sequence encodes CASSFISGLQETQYF. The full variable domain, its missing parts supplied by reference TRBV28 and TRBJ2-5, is DVKVTQSSRYLVKRTGEKVFLECVQDMDHENMFWYRQDPGLGLRLIYFSYDVKMKEKGDIPEGYSVSREKKERFSLILESASTNQTSMYLCASSFISGLQETQYFGPGTRLLVL.